This T cell receptor beta chain was obtained from a study of identical twins. TCRdb called the 5' RACE reads again in MiXCR, with one record for every CDR3 protein. The sample has under 300,000 distinct CDR3 sequences, 6% to 7% seen once. Germline V gives CDR1 LGHDT, CDR2 YNNKEL (reference sequence). Losses at the gene ends were 1 base for V and 1 base for J; bases not matched to a gene: 2. The CDR3 contains 16 residues. A further study also used this sample, focusing on T cells expressing NK-cell markers.

This receptor was identified in a woman aged 18-29 years in good health. This chain joins TRBV3-1 and TRBJ2-2; TRBD2 matches at 8 bases. The sequenced sample was CD8+ T cells sorted from blood. The CDR3 DNA reads TGTGCCAGCAGCCAAGGGCGGGGGGAGAACACCGGGGAGCTGTTTTTT. Translation gives CASSQGRGENTGELFF.